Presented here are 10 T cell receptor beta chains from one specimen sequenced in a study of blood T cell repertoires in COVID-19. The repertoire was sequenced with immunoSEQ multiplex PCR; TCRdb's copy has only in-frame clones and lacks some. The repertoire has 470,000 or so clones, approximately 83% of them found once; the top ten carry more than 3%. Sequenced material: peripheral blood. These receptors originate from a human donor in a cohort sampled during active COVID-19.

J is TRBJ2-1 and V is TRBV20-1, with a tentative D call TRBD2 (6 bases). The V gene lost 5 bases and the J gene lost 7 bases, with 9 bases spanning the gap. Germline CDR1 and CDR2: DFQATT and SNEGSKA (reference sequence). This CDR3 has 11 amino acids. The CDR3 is CSAALANEQFF. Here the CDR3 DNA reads TGCAGTGCTGCACTAGCTAATGAGCAGTTCTTC.

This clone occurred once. DNA of the CDR3: TGTGCCAGCAGTAACAACAGGGGAACTGAAGCTTTCTTT. Translated: CASSNNRGTEAFF. V gene TRBV28 combines with J gene TRBJ1-1, with TRBD1 matching 7 bases. Unmatched junction bases numbered 5, after V lost 5 bases and J lost 5 bases. The CDR3 is made up of 13 amino acids. The germline gives CDR1 MDHEN, CDR2 SYDVKM.

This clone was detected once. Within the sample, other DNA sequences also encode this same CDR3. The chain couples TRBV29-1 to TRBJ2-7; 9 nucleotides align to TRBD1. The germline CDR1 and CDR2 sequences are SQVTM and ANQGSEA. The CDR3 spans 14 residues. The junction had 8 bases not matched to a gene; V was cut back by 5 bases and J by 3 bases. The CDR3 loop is CSVWNRGQGYEQYF. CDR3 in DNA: TGCAGCGTTTGGAACAGGGGGCAAGGCTACGAGCAGTACTTC.

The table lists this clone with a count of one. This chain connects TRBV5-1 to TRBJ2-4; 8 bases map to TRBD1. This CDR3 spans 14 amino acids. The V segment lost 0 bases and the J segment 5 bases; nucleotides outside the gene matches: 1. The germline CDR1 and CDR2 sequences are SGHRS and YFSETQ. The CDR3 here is CASSLGQGQNIQYF. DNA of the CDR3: TGCGCCAGCAGCTTGGGACAGGGGCAAAACATTCAGTACTTC.

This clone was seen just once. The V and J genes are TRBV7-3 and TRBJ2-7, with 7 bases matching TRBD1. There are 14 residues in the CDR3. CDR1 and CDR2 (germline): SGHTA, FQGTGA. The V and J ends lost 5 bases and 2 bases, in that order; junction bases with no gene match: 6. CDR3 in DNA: TGTGCCAGCAGCCGACAGGGTACTACCTACGAGCAGTACTTC. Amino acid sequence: CASSRQGTTYEQYF.

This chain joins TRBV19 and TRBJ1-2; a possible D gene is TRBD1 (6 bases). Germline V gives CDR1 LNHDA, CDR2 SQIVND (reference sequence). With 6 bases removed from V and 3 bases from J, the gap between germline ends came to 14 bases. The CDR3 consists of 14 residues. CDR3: CASRGTGTYYGYTF. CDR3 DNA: TGTGCCAGTAGGGGGACGGGGACATACTATGGCTACACCTTC.

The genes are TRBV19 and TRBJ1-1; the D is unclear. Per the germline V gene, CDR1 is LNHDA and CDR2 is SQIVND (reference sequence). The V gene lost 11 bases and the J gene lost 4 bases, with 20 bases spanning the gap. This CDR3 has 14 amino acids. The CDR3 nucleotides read TGTGCCTCTCACGGAGTTTTGGGTGGCACTGAAGCTTTCTTT. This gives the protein CASHGVLGGTEAFF.

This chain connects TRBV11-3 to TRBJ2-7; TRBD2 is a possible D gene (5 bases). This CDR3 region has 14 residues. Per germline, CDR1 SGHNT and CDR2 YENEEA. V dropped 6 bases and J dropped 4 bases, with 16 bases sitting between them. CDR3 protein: CASSCPEVYYEQYF. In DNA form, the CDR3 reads TGTGCCAGCAGTTGTCCGGAGGTCTATTACGAGCAGTACTTC. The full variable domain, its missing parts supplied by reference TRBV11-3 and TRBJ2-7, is EAGVVQSPRYKIIEKKQPVAFWCNPISGHNTLYWYLQNLGQGPELLIRYENEEAVDDSQLPKDRFSAERLKGVDSTLKIQPAELGDSAVYLCASSCPEVYYEQYFGPGTRLTVT.

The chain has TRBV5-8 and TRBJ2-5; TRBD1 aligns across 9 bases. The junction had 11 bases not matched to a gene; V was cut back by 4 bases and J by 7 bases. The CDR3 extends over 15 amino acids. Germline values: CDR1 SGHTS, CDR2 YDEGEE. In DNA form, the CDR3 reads TGTGCCAGCAGCGGCGGGGACAGGGTGGTCGGGACCCAGTACTTC. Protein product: CASSGGDRVVGTQYF.

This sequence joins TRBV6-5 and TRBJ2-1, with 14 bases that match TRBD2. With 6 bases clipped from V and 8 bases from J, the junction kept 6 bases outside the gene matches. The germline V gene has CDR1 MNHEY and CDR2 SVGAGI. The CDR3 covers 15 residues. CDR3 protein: CASSRLAGGTDEQFF. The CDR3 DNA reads TGTGCCAGCAGCCGACTAGCGGGAGGGACAGATGAGCAGTTCTTC.